Presented here are 20 T cell receptor beta chains from one specimen sequenced in a study of T-cell reconstitution after alpha-beta-depleted transplantation in children. Unique molecular identifiers were incorporated into the prepared TCRbeta library. MiXCR, applied by TCRdb to the PCR reads, yields one record per CDR3 protein. The data show 120,000 or so distinct CDR3 sequences, with 10% seen just once and approximately 7.6% held by the top ten. The sequences come from PBMCs from the stem cell graft donor, collected from the stem cell graft. The receptors stem from a human donor who donated a stem cell graft to a child with acute lymphoblastic leukemia.

At least ten counts were recorded for this clonotype. The rearrangement links TRBV12-3 or TRBV12-4 to TRBJ1-2; perhaps TRBD1 as D (5 bases). Trimming stripped 3 bases from V and 6 bases from J, with 17 bases between. CDR3 size: 15 residues. Here the CDR3 reads CASSFSGAGFNGYTF. CDR3 DNA sequence: TGTGCCAGCAGTTTCAGCGGGGCGGGTTTCAATGGCTACACCTTC.

About this clonotype itself: This may arise from a read error, as a much more abundant clone is one base away. The DNA for the CDR3 is TGTGCCAGCAGCTTTGGCCGACAGCGTATGAATTCACCCCTCCACTTT. This sequence encodes CASSFGRQRMNSPLHF. The V call is TRBV5-5, the J call TRBJ1-6; D may be TRBD1 (5 bases). CDR3 length equals 16 residues. V gave up 2 bases and J gave up 7 bases, with 16 bases separating them. Germline CDR1 SGHKS, CDR2 YYEKEE (reference sequence). The full variable domain, rest sourced from reference TRBV5-5 and TRBJ1-6, is DAGVTQSPTHLIKTRGQQVTLRCSPISGHKSVSWYQQVLGQGPQFIFQYYEKEERGRGNFPDRFSARQFPNYSSELNVNALLLGDSALYLCASSFGRQRMNSPLHFGNGTRLTVT.

Many counts were recorded for this clonotype. The V and J genes are TRBV5-4 and TRBJ1-6, with D tentatively TRBD1 (6 bases). V lost 2 bases and J 8 bases, leaving 11 bases between the germline ends. The V gene's germline CDR1 is SGHNT and CDR2 YYREEE (reference sequence). This CDR3 has 14 amino acids. CDR3 bases: TGTGCCAGCAGCTTCCGACAGGTCGATTCACCCCTCCACTTT. Protein sequence: CASSFRQVDSPLHF.

This clonotype has a handful of counts. A much larger clone differs by one base, so this may be a read error. The V gene is TRBV9, the J gene TRBJ2-7, with D maybe TRBD1 (6 bases). Germline loops: CDR1 SGDLS, CDR2 YYNGEE. This CDR3 is 16 amino acids long. CDR3 residues: CASSGGHGQSYYEQHF. In DNA, the CDR3 is TGTGCCAGCAGCGGCGGGCACGGACAGAGTTACTACGAGCAGCACTTC.

This clonotype was detected ten times or more. The chain employs TRBV7-2 and TRBJ2-7; possibly TRBD1 for D (6 bases). From germline, CDR1 is SGHTA and CDR2 FQGNSA. V was shortened by 5 bases and J by 0 bases, with 14 bases between the two germline ends. This CDR3 is built from 15 residues. The CDR3 nucleotides read TGTGCCAGCAGCCCCGGGACAATAAGCTCCTACGAGCAGTACTTC. Translation gives CASSPGTISSYEQYF.

This clonotype was counted many times. The V and J genes are TRBV9 and TRBJ2-1; D uncertain. Germline V gene sequence: CDR1 SGDLS, CDR2 YYNGEE. The CDR3 spans 16 residues. Trimming shortened V by 4 bases and J by 0 bases, and 14 bases separated the two germline ends. The CDR3 nucleotides are TGTGCCAGCAGCTCCCCGCTGGTGAGCTCCTACAATGAGCAGTTCTTC. This encodes CASSSPLVSSYNEQFF.

Ten or more counts support this clonotype. V and J are TRBV20-1 and TRBJ1-2, with D perhaps TRBD1 (6 bases). Germline CDR1 DFQATT, CDR2 SNEGSKA (reference sequence). Trimming stripped 0 bases from V and 2 bases from J, with 13 bases between. The CDR3 has 15 amino acids. The DNA of the CDR3 is TGCAGTGCTAGAGATGCGACACAGGGAAACTATGGCTACACCTTC. Translation gives CSARDATQGNYGYTF.

This clonotype was observed at least ten times. The rearrangement uses TRBV20-1 and TRBJ2-1; 11 bases fit TRBD2. The CDR3 contains 15 residues. The ends lost 3 bases at V and 4 bases at J; junction bases unmatched: 5. The germline gives CDR1 DFQATT, CDR2 SNEGSKA (reference sequence). As DNA, the CDR3 is TGCAGTGCTAGCTCCGGGACTAGCGGATACAATGAGCAGTTCTTC. Protein: CSASSGTSGYNEQFF.

There are many counts of this clonotype. The chain links TRBV28 to TRBJ1-6; 7 bases fit TRBD1. The CDR3 has 16 amino acids. The germline CDR1 and CDR2 sequences are MDHEN and SYDVKM. Trimming removed 5 bases from V and 5 bases from J; junction bases left unmatched: 9. The CDR3 nucleotides are TGTGCCAGCAGTCCCACCACGACAGGGAATAATTCACCCCTCCACTTT. As protein: CASSPTTTGNNSPLHF.

There are many counts of this clonotype. The chain uses TRBV29-1 and TRBJ1-3, with D unresolved. This CDR3 is built from 13 residues. The V end was cut by 3 bases, the J end by 0 bases, with 6 bases between. Germline V lookup: CDR1 SQVTM, CDR2 ANQGSEA. The CDR3 spells CSVEIHSGNTIYF. CDR3 in DNA: TGCAGCGTTGAGATCCACTCTGGAAACACCATATATTTT. The entire variable domain, with the rest obtained from reference TRBV29-1 and TRBJ1-3, is as follows: SAVISQKPSRDICQRGTSLTIQCQVDSQVTMMFWYRQQPGQSLTLIATANQGSEATYESGFVIDKFPISRPNLTFSTLTVSNMSPEDSSIYLCSVEIHSGNTIYFGEGSWLTVV.

The rearrangement uses TRBV7-3 and TRBJ2-1; TRBD2 aligns across 14 bases. V was pared by 3 bases and J by 8 bases, with 3 bases of the junction left unmatched. This CDR3 spans 15 amino acids. Germline V gene lookup returns CDR1 SGHTA and CDR2 FQGTGA. CDR3 loop: CASSFGGLAGDEQFF. The CDR3 DNA reads as TGTGCCAGCAGCTTTGGGGGACTAGCGGGGGATGAGCAGTTCTTC.

This clonotype was observed many times. The chain employs TRBV28 and TRBJ2-5; 7 bases align to TRBD1. J lost 2 bases, V lost 2 bases, and 2 bases had no gene match. Germline V lookup: CDR1 MDHEN, CDR2 SYDVKM. The CDR3 is made up of 14 amino acids. For the CDR3, the DNA is TGTGCCAGCAGTTTAACAGGGGTGCAAGAGACCCAGTACTTC. Protein: CASSLTGVQETQYF.

This clonotype was recorded at least ten times. The genes are TRBV20-1 and TRBJ2-1, with D tentatively TRBD1 (5 bases). The length of the CDR3 is 14 residues. Germline V gives CDR1 DFQATT, CDR2 SNEGSKA (reference sequence). Trimming stripped 4 bases from V and 0 bases from J, with 10 bases between. CDR3 region: CSAKDDSSYNEQFF. As DNA, the CDR3 is TGCAGTGCTAAAGACGACAGCTCCTACAATGAGCAGTTCTTC.

This clonotype was seen ten or more times. The V call is TRBV12-3 or TRBV12-4, the J call TRBJ1-1; D remains ambiguous. This CDR3 comprises 13 residues. V was pared by 2 bases and J by 6 bases, with 10 bases between. CDR3 in DNA: TGTGCCAGCAGTTTAAAAAGGGTCGCTGAAGCTTTCTTT. Amino acid sequence: CASSLKRVAEAFF.

In this sample, this clonotype turned up many times. The CDR3 DNA is TGTGCCACCAGTGAAGGACGGGGTTACTCTGGAAACACCATATATTTT. It codes for CATSEGRGYSGNTIYF. The chain is built from TRBV24-1 and TRBJ1-3; D unclear. Germline CDR1 KGHDR, CDR2 SFDVKD. The CDR3 totals 16 residues. V lost 4 bases and J 0 bases, leaving 12 bases between the germline ends.

This clonotype was observed many times. The chain combines TRBV13 with TRBJ2-5; TRBD1 matches 7 bases. Germline V CDR1 and CDR2: PRHDT, FYEKMQ (reference sequence). The CDR3 extends over 14 amino acids. The V segment lost 4 bases and the J segment 1 base; nucleotides outside the gene matches: 3. The CDR3 loop is CASSSYRGQETQYF. CDR3 in DNA: TGTGCCAGCAGCTCCTACAGGGGCCAAGAGACCCAGTACTTC.

This clonotype was observed at least ten times. The rearrangement links TRBV9 to TRBJ1-3; D call uncertain. CDR3 length: 17 amino acids. CDR1 and CDR2 from the germline V gene are SGDLS and YYNGEE. The V and J ends lost 2 bases and 0 bases respectively, with 15 bases between them. The CDR3 sequence: CASSVTLETHSGNTIYF. The CDR3, as DNA: TGTGCCAGCAGCGTGACTCTCGAGACACACTCTGGAAACACCATATATTTT.

The V gene is TRBV9, the J gene TRBJ1-1; 7 bases are a match to TRBD1. This CDR3 comprises 15 residues. With 1 base clipped from V and 5 bases from J, the junction kept 8 bases outside the gene matches. Looked up from germline, CDR1 is SGDLS and CDR2 is YYNGEE. The CDR3 loop is CASSVRQGEGTEAFF. The CDR3 DNA is TGTGCCAGCAGCGTAAGACAGGGAGAGGGGACTGAAGCTTTCTTT.

Comment on this clonotype: One base away lies a much larger clone, so this may be a sequencing read error. The V and J genes are TRBV15 and TRBJ2-7; 7 bases are shared with TRBD1. The CDR3 totals 13 residues. The V gene's germline CDR1 is LNHNV and CDR2 YYDKDF (reference sequence). The DNA of the CDR3 is TGTGCCACCAGCAGGGACAGGCTCTACGACCAGTACTTC. This codes for CATSRDRLYDQYF.

This clonotype was found many times. The J gene is TRBJ2-7, the V gene TRBV30; unclear D gene. The CDR3 has 10 amino acids. V lost 1 base to trimming and J lost 6 bases, with 4 bases between them. The germline gives CDR1 GTSNPN, CDR2 SVGIG (reference sequence). CDR3 bases: TGTGCCTGGAGTGGGTCCGAGCAGTACTTC. It translates to CAWSGSEQYF.